This T cell receptor (beta chain) was captured in a study of Graves' ophthalmopathy and Graves' hyperthyroidism (dated by TCRdb to the late 2010s). Background on the whole study: Peripheral blood was collected before any treatment was given, at the time of initial diagnosis. In total, 135 blood samples were TCR-sequenced: some 43 ophthalmopathy, roughly 77 hyperthyroidism and about 17 hyperthyroidism-to-ophthalmopathy patients. To explore V-J signatures that separate ophthalmopathy from hyperthyroidism, a discovery set of around 97 patients was enrolled, consisting of about 45 with ophthalmopathy and roughly 57 with stable hyperthyroidism. In roughly six hyperthyroidism patients, the T-cell repertoire of thyroid tissue was compared with the T-cell repertoire of blood. Following sampling, methimazole starting at 30 mg daily was administered to hyperthyroidism patients, and high-dose intravenous methylprednisolone was administered to ophthalmopathy patients. The study used signatures of the TCR beta repertoire to tell Graves' ophthalmopathy apart from Graves' hyperthyroidism and to predict which patients would progress to ophthalmopathy. An independent validation cohort comprised 18 hyperthyroidism patients and some 16 patients who later progressed from hyperthyroidism to ophthalmopathy. For training and testing, the 110 or so patients in the discovery cohort were randomly divided in a 7:3 ratio. What the authors observed across the whole study: In cross-validation, the 13-signature model distinguished ophthalmopathy from stable hyperthyroidism with roughly 90% sensitivity and about 84% specificity, and in the test set the corresponding values were roughly 80% and 75%. No statistical method was used to predetermine the sample size, and group allocation was not hidden from the investigators. In validation, the model predicted ophthalmopathy progression with about 70% sensitivity and roughly 72% specificity; approximately 12 predicted patients were CT-confirmed with GO in a median of approximately six months. Most expanded thyroid clonotypes with a frequency above 0.001 also appeared in blood, which suggests that blood repertoires may reflect the immune response in the thyroid.

Of note for this clonotype: Its antigen is still unknown. Base qualities are not recorded, but no much larger clone differs from it by a single base.

For repertoire sequencing, the TCR beta CDR3 regions were amplified from RNA transcripts. The first round of RT-PCR was done with HTBI primers and the Qiagen OneStep RT-PCR kit, and was followed by a second round of multiplex PCR, then size selection and purification. The libraries underwent paired-end sequencing with 100 bp reads on an Illumina HiSeq2000. Concerning the study's data processing: Reads were processed with SOAPnuke, discarding reads with adapters, uncalled bases, mean Phred below 15, or no exact constant-primer or identifier match. High-quality paired reads were merged with COPE v1.2.5. Each unique nucleotide sequence was defined as a clonotype, and clonotypes were aligned to IMGT TRB V, D and J references with MiTCR v1.1. The analysis was limited to V-J combinations with a frequency above 0.0001, which together covered roughly 99% of repertoires. A TCR clonal expansion and chaos score per V-J combination was defined as the ratio of F50 clonal expansion to chaos observed in the TCRdist matrix. Features were reduced by Welch's t-statistics and random forest to over ten V-J combinations, which fed a naive Bayes classifier. The similarity between thyroid and blood repertoires was quantified using the Morisita-Horn index. TCRdb passed the public sequencing reads through fastp at Q25 and MiXCR, retaining productive beta sequences. For every CDR3 protein sequence, its rows merge into one entry that carries the most common genes and DNA. The V and J calls and clone size are TCRdb's, not the authors'. Recorded for this sample are some 150,000 distinct CDR3 sequences; approximately 40% of them occurred a single time. The ten biggest clones cover around 9.3% of the sample.

Ophthalmopathy patients were characterized by moderately to severely active disease, a Clinical Activity Score of at least 3, a NOSPECS grade of at least 4, and a disease duration under 3 months. Patients with other autoimmune diseases, uncontrolled infections, pregnancy or lactation were excluded. Diagnosis relied on clinical symptoms, serum thyroxine, TRAb, thyroid ultrasound and orbital computed tomography. PBMCs were isolated from 7.5 to 10 ml of fresh peripheral blood by Ficoll-Paque density gradient centrifugation. Trizol reagent was used to extract the total RNA, and its quality was then checked on an Agilent 2100 Bioanalyzer. Its CDR3 holds 13 amino acids, cysteine through phenylalanine. Of the read, only the CDR3 DNA is kept; its 39 bases are in frame from base 1. CDR1 is given as MNHNS and CDR2 as SASEGT, both from the germline V gene. Trimming at the junction amounts to 6 bases on V and 8 bases on J, and the germline ends lie 11 bases apart.

This clonotype was sampled from a man aged 25 to 40 with Graves' ophthalmopathy. Donor details come from another sample of the same person, matched by shared clones. Sequences were obtained from peripheral blood. Recombination joined TRBV6-1 with TRBJ1-6; TRBD1 is a possible D gene, resting on 5 matching bases. The CDR3 sequence is CASSTGPYSPLHF. The DNA sequence reads TGTGCCAGCAGCACGGGACCCTATTCACCCCTCCACTTT.